A selection of T cell receptor beta chains follows, all from one sample in a study of blood T cell repertoires in COVID-19. Clones were read by immunoSEQ multiplex PCR, and TCRdb kept only the in-frame ones, dropping some. Of under 300,000 clones listed, 80% to 90% are singletons. The sequenced material came from PBMCs or T cells enriched from blood (not recorded which). The source of these receptors is a man aged 18 to 30 who had recovered from COVID-19. Both conserved end residues are part of each CDR3. The D gene is left open where the match is weak. Some rows mark clone size as missing; the rest say once, few, many or name a class of expanded clone.

TRBV2	-	14	TRBJ2-5	-	CASSELTVQETQYF	TGTGCCAGCAGTGAATTAACAGTACAAGAGACCCAGTACTTC
TRBV18	-	16	TRBJ2-5	TRBD2	CASSRLGGSTKETQYF	TGTGCCAGCTCACGTCTGGGCGGGAGTACAAAAGAGACCCAGTACTTC
TRBV15	-	16	TRBJ2-7	-	CATSNVGRSGSYEQYF	TGTGCCACCAGCAACGTAGGCAGGTCAGGCTCCTACGAGCAGTACTTC
TRBV2	-	12	TRBJ2-1	-	CASSEGTFTQFF	TGTGCCAGCAGTGAGGGGACTTTTACGCAGTTCTTC
TRBV5-1	-	16	TRBJ2-2	TRBD2	CASSLLLAANTGELFF	TGCGCCAGCAGCTTACTACTAGCGGCGAACACCGGGGAGCTGTTTTTT
TRBV19	-	15	TRBJ1-2	TRBD1	CASSIPGQGLYGYTF	TGTGCCAGTAGTATACCGGGACAGGGCCTATATGGCTACACCTTC
TRBV5-4	-	12	TRBJ2-1	-	CASSIDFYEQFF	TGTGCCAGCTCTATTGACTTTTATGAGCAGTTCTTC
TRBV6-1	-	18	TRBJ2-7	-	CASSEIDWAADGPYEQYF	TGTGCCAGCAGTGAAATTGATTGGGCCGCCGACGGCCCCTACGAGCAGTACTTC
TRBV4-1	-	14	TRBJ1-1	-	CASSQSQGGTEAFF	TGCGCCAGCAGCCAAAGCCAGGGCGGCACTGAAGCTTTCTTT
TRBV19	-	13	TRBJ1-1	TRBD1	CASSLDRDTEAFF	TGTGCCAGTAGTTTGGACAGGGACACTGAAGCTTTCTTT
TRBV3-1/TRBV3-2	-	15	TRBJ2-3	TRBD2	CASSQDLSGTDTQYF	TGTGCCAGCAGCCAAGATCTTAGCGGGACAGATACGCAGTATTTT
TRBV27	-	17	TRBJ2-1	TRBD2	CASSLYNGGAGYNEQFF	TGTGCCAGCAGTTTATACAACGGGGGGGCCGGGTACAATGAGCAGTTCTTC
TRBV6-2/TRBV6-3	once	15	TRBJ2-7	TRBD1	CASSSPGQGIYEQYF	TGTGCCAGCAGTTCTCCGGGACAGGGGATCTACGAGCAGTACTTC
TRBV6-4	-	15	TRBJ1-4	-	CASSDSFGGDEKLFF	TGTGCCAGCAGTGACTCATTCGGGGGAGACGAAAAACTGTTTTTT
TRBV10-2	-	16	TRBJ2-2	TRBD1	CASRDRDVANTGELFF	TGCGCCAGCAGAGACAGGGACGTTGCGAACACCGGGGAGCTGTTTTTT
TRBV7-6	-	14	TRBJ1-5	TRBD1	CASSPGTGDQPQHF	TGTGCCAGCAGCCCAGGGACAGGGGATCAGCCCCAGCATTTT
TRBV3-1/TRBV3-2	-	14	TRBJ2-5	TRBD2	CASMNIGGRETQYF	TGTGCCAGCATGAACATCGGGGGGAGAGAGACCCAGTACTTC
TRBV11-2	-	13	TRBJ2-3	-	CASSRQPSATQYF	TGTGCCAGCAGCCGACAGCCTAGCGCTACGCAGTATTTT
TRBV11-2	-	19	TRBJ1-6	-	CASSYRLDPKAPNNSPLHF	TGTGCCAGCAGCTATAGGCTAGACCCAAAGGCCCCAAATAATTCACCCCTCCACTTT
TRBV5-1	-	16	TRBJ2-3	-	CASSLGGADSTDTQYF	TGCGCCAGCAGCTTAGGGGGGGCTGATAGCACAGATACGCAGTATTTT
TRBV6-5	once	12	TRBJ2-6	-	CASSRRANVLTF	TGTGCCAGCAGCAGGAGGGCCAACGTCCTGACTTTC
TRBV9	-	16	TRBJ2-1	TRBD2	CASSAGLAGVFDEQFF	TGTGCCAGCAGCGCAGGACTAGCGGGAGTCTTCGATGAGCAGTTCTTC
TRBV9	-	15	TRBJ2-1	TRBD2	CASSVKIAGNNEQFF	TGTGCCAGCAGCGTAAAGATAGCGGGGAACAATGAGCAGTTCTTC
TRBV30	-	13	TRBJ1-3	-	CAWSTTIGNTIYF	TGTGCCTGGAGCACCACAATCGGAAACACCATATATTTT
TRBV10-1	few	16	TRBJ1-1	TRBD1	CASSNGGTGGYTEAFF	TGCGCCAGCAGTAACGGTGGAACAGGGGGCTACACTGAAGCTTTCTTT
TRBV7-2	-	13	TRBJ2-5	-	CASSFQGDETQYF	TGTGCCAGCAGCTTCCAGGGTGACGAGACCCAGTACTTC
TRBV28	-	18	TRBJ1-2	-	CASSLFGQLTTPNYGYTF	TGTGCCAGCAGTTTATTCGGACAGTTAACCACCCCTAACTATGGCTACACCTTC
TRBV3-1/TRBV3-2	-	16	TRBJ1-2	TRBD1	CASSQHSDRVKDGYTF	TGTGCCAGCAGCCAACACTCCGACAGGGTAAAGGATGGCTACACCTTC
TRBV19	-	15	TRBJ1-5	-	CASSVTGGSNQPQHF	TGTGCCAGTAGTGTCACAGGTGGGAGCAATCAGCCCCAGCATTTT
TRBV4-1	-	17	TRBJ2-2	TRBD2	CASQLRASGGDTGELFF	TGCGCCAGTCAACTGCGTGCTAGCGGGGGTGACACCGGGGAGCTGTTTTTT
TRBV5-1	-	16	TRBJ2-2	TRBD1	CASSKGTGSNTGELFF	TGCGCCAGCAGCAAAGGGACAGGTTCGAACACCGGGGAGCTGTTTTTT
TRBV7-2	-	14	TRBJ2-5	TRBD2	CASSVSSGQETQYF	TGTGCCAGCAGCGTCTCTAGCGGACAAGAGACCCAGTACTTC
TRBV19	-	14	TRBJ2-3	-	CASNAGVGTDTQYF	TGTGCCAGTAATGCCGGGGTAGGAACAGATACGCAGTATTTT
TRBV6-5	-	13	TRBJ2-2	-	CASSFKPAGELFF	TGTGCCAGCAGTTTTAAACCAGCCGGGGAGCTGTTTTTT
TRBV29-1	-	14	TRBJ2-1	-	CSVLSQGIWNEQFF	TGCAGCGTTCTTTCCCAGGGTATTTGGAATGAGCAGTTCTTC
TRBV6-1	few	16	TRBJ1-4	TRBD1	CASSEAGGTGVGKLFF	TGTGCCAGCAGTGAAGCGGGGGGGACAGGGGTCGGAAAACTGTTTTTT
TRBV5-1	-	14	TRBJ2-3	TRBD2	CASSRRGGTDTQYF	TGCGCCAGCTCGCGGCGGGGGGGCACAGATACGCAGTATTTT
TRBV3-1/TRBV3-2	-	16	TRBJ2-1	-	CASSQVLLSSYNEQFF	TGTGCCAGCAGCCAAGTGTTACTAAGCTCCTACAATGAGCAGTTCTTC
TRBV18	few	17	TRBJ2-7	-	CASSPPSAGSATLQQYF	TGTGCCAGCTCACCACCTTCTGCAGGGTCCGCAACTCTCCAGCAGTACTTC
TRBV7-8	-	13	TRBJ1-4	TRBD1	CASRDRGNEKLFF	TGTGCCAGCAGGGACAGGGGGAATGAAAAACTGTTTTTT
TRBV9	-	19	TRBJ1-6	-	CASSASDGGISSYNSPLHF	TGTGCCAGCAGCGCGTCGGACGGGGGAATCAGCTCCTATAATTCACCCCTCCACTTT
TRBV11-2	once	19	TRBJ1-3	-	CASSFARTGHQISGNTIYF	TGTGCCAGCAGCTTTGCCCGGACGGGACACCAGATATCGGGAAACACCATATATTTT